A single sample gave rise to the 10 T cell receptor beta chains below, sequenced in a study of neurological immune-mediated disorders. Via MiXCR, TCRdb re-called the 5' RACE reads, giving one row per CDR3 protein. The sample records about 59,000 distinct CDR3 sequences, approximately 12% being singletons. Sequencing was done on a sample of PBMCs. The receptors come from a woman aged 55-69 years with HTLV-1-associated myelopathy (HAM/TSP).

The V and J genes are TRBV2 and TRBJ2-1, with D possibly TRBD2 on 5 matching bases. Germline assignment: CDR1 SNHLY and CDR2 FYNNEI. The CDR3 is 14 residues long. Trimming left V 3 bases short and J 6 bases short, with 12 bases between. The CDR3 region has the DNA TGTGCCAGCAGTGAGAGGGCTAGCAGCAATGAGCAGTTCTTC. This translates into CASSERASSNEQFF.

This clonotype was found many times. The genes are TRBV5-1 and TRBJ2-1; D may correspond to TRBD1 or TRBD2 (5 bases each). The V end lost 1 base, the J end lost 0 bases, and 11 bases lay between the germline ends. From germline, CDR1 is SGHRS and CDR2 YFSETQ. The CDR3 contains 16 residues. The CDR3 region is CASSLSAGTSYNEQFF. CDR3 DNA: TGCGCCAGCAGCTTGTCGGCAGGGACCTCCTACAATGAGCAGTTCTTC.

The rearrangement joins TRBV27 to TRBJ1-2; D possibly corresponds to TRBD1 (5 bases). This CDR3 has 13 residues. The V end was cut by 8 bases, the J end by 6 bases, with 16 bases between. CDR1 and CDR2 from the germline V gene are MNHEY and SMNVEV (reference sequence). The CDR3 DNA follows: TGTGCCAGCGGTGACAGTAGTGGCCATGGCTACACCTTC. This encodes CASGDSSGHGYTF.

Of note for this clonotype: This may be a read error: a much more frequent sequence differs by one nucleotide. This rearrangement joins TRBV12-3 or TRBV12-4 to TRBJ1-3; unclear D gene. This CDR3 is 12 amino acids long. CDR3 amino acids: CASTASGDTIYF. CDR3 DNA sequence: TGTGCCAGCACTGCATCTGGAGACACCATATATTTT.

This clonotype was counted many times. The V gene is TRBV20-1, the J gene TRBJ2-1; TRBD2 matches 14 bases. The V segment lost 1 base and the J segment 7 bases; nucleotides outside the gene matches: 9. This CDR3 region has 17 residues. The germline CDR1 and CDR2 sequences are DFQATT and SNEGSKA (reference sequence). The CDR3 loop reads CSARAGTSGRLGNEQFF. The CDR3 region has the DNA TGCAGTGCTAGAGCAGGGACTAGCGGGAGATTAGGGAATGAGCAGTTCTTC.

DNA for the CDR3: TGTGCCAGCAGTGCTGCGGGAGGACTTACCACAGATACGCAGTATTTT. As protein: CASSAAGGLTTDTQYF. V gene TRBV2 combines with J gene TRBJ2-3; TRBD2 matches 8 bases. The germline gives CDR1 SNHLY, CDR2 FYNNEI. J gave up 2 bases and V 4 bases, and 8 bases lay outside the gene matches. The length of the CDR3 is 16 residues.

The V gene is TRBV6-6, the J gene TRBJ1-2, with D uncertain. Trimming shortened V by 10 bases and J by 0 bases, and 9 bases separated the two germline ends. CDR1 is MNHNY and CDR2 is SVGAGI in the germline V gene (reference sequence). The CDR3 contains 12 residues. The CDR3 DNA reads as TGTGCCACCGAAAGGACTAACTATGGCTACACCTTC. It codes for CATERTNYGYTF.

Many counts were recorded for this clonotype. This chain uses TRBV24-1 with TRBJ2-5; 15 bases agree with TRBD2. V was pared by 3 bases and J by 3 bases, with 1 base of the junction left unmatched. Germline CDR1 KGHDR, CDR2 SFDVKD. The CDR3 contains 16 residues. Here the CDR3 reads CATSDGLAGGKETQYF. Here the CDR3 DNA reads TGTGCCACCAGTGATGGACTAGCGGGAGGGAAAGAGACCCAGTACTTC.

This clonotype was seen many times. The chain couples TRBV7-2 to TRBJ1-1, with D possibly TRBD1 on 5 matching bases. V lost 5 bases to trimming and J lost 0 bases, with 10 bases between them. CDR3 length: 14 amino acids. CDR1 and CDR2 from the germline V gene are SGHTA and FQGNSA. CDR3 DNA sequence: TGTGCCAGCAGCCCCGGGACGGTGAACACTGAAGCTTTCTTT. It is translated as CASSPGTVNTEAFF.

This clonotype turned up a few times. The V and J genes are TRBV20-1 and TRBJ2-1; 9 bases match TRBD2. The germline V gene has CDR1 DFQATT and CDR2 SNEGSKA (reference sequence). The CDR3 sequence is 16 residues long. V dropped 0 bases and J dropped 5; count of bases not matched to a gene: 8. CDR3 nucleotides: TGCAGTGCTAGAGATACGCGGGAGGGCCCCAACAATGAGCAGTTCTTC. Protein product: CSARDTREGPNNEQFF.